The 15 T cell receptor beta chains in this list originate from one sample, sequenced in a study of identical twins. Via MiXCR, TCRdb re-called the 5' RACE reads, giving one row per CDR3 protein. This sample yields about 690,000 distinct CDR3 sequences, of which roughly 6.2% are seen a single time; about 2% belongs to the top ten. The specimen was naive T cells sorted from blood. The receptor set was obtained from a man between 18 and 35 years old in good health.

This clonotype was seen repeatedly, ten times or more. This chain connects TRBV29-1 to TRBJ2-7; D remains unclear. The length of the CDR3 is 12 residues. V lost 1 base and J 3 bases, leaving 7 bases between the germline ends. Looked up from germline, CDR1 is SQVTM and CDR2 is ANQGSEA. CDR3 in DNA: TGCAGCGTTGAAGGAGACGGCTACGAGCAGTACTTC. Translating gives CSVEGDGYEQYF.

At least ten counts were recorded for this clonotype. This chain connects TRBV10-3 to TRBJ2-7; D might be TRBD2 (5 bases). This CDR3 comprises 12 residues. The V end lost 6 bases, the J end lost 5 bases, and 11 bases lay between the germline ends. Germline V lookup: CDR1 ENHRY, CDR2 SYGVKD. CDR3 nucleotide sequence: TGTGCCATCAGGAGTACTAGTAACGAGCAGTACTTC. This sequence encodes CAIRSTSNEQYF.

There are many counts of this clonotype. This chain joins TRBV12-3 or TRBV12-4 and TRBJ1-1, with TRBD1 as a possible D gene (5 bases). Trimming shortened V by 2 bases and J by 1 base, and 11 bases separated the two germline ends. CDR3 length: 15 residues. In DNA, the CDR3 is TGTGCCAGCAGTTTATCGCCAGGGCGGAACACTGAAGCTTTCTTT. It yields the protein CASSLSPGRNTEAFF.

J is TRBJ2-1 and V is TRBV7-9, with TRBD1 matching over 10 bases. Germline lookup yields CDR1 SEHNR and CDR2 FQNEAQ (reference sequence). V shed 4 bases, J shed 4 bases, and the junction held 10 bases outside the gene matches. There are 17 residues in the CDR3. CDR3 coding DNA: TGTGCCAGCAGCTCTCCCCGGACAGGGGGAGGGTACAATGAGCAGTTCTTC. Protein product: CASSSPRTGGGYNEQFF.

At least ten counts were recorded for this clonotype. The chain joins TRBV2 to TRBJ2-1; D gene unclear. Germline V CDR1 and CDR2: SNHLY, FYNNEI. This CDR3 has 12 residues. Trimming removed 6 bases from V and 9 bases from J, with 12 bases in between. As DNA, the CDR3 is TGTGCCAGCAGGTCGACCGCCGCTGAGCAGTTCTTC. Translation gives CASRSTAAEQFF.

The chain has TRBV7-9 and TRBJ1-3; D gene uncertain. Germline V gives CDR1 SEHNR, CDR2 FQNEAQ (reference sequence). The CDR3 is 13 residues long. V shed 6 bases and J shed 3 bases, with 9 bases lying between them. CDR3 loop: CASSSRVGNTIYF. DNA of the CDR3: TGTGCCAGCAGTTCAAGAGTTGGAAACACCATATATTTT. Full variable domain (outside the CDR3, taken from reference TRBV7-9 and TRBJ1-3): DTGVSQNPRHKITKRGQNVTFRCDPISEHNRLYWYRQTLGQGPEFLTYFQNEAQLEKSRLLSDRFSAERPKGSFSTLEIQRTEQGDSAMYLCASSSRVGNTIYFGEGSWLTVV.

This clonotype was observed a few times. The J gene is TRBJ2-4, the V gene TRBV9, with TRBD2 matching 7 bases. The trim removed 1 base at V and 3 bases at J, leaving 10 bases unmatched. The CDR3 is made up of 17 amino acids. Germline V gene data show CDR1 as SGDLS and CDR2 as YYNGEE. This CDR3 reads CASSVTSGAGNKNIQYF. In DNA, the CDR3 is TGTGCCAGCAGCGTAACAAGCGGGGCGGGTAACAAAAACATTCAGTACTTC.

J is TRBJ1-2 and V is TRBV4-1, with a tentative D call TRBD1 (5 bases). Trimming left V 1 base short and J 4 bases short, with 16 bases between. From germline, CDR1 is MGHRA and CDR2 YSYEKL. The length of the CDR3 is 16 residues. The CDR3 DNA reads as TGCGCCAGCAGCCAAGGAACTCAGGGTTGGGGCTATGGCTACACCTTC. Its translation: CASSQGTQGWGYGYTF.

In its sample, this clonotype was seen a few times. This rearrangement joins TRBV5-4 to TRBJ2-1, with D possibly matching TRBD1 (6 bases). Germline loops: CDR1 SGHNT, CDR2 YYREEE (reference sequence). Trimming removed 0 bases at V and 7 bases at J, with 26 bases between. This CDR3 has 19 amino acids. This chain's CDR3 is CASSLGGGRVHRRSNEQFF. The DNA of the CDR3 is TGTGCCAGCAGCTTGGGTGGGGGCAGGGTCCATCGTCGGTCTAATGAGCAGTTCTTC.

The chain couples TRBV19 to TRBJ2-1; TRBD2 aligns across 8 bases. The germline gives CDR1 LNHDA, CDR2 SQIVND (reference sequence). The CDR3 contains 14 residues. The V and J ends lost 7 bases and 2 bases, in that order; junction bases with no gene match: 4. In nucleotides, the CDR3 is TGTGCCAGTAATGGCGGGGGGACCTACAATGAGCAGTTCTTC. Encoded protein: CASNGGGTYNEQFF.

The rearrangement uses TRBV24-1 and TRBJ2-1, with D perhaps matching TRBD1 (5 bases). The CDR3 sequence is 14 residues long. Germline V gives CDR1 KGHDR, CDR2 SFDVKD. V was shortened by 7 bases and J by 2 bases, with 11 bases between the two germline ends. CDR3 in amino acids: CATRPGNTYNEQFF. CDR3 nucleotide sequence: TGTGCCACCAGGCCAGGGAACACCTACAATGAGCAGTTCTTC.

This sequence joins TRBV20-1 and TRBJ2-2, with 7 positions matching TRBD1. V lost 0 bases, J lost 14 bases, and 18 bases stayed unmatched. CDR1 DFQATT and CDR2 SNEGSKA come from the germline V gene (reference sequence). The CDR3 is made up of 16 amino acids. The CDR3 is CSARDPRDSASPRLFF. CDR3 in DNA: TGCAGTGCTAGAGATCCCCGGGACAGTGCCTCTCCTCGACTGTTTTTT.

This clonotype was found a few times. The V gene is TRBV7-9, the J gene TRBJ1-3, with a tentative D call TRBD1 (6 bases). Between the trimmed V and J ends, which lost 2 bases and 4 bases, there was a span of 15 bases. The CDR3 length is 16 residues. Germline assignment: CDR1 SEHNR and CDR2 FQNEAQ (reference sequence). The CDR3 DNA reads TGTGCCAGCAGCTTATTGGGGGCTTGGTCCGGAAACACCATATATTTT. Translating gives CASSLLGAWSGNTIYF. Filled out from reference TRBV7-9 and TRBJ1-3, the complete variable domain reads DTGVSQNPRHKITKRGQNVTFRCDPISEHNRLYWYRQTLGQGPEFLTYFQNEAQLEKSRLLSDRFSAERPKGSFSTLEIQRTEQGDSAMYLCASSLLGAWSGNTIYFGEGSWLTVV.

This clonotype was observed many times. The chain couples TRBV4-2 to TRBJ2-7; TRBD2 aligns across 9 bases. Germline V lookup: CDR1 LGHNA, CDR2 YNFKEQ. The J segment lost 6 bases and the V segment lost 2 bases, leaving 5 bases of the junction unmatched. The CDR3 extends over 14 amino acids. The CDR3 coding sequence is TGTGCCAGCAGCCAACCGGGACTAGCAGTCGAGCAGTACTTC. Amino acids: CASSQPGLAVEQYF.

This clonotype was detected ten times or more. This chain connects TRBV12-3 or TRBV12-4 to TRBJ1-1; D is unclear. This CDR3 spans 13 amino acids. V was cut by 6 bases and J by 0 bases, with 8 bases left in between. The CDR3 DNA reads TGTGCCAGCAGCGACTACATGAACACTGAAGCTTTCTTT. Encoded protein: CASSDYMNTEAFF.